The sequence of this TCR beta chain was determined in a study of beta chain features in type 1 diabetes. In the study overall: The samples had 100 million to 140 million sorted cells examined in all. Study-wide findings and caveats: Any HLA-type effect on TCRB rearrangement remained unresolved here. High TCR expression in some cells could lead to their over-representation in cDNA sequencing. All four CD4+ subsets of Type 1 diabetes patients contained TCRB CDR3s that were moderately but significantly shorter.

The whole isolated RNA underwent reverse transcription, so sequencing captured expressed TCRB transcripts. Assay: immunoSEQ multiplex PCR; the TCRdb copy retains only in-frame clones and omits some. This repertoire shows 150,000 to 200,000 clones, roughly 8% found once; its top ten account for about 0.95%. Donors contributed one heparinised blood draw apiece, averaging approximately 0.12 L. This clone was seen a handful of times. Antigen specificity is unknown. The germline V and J ends were trimmed by 6 bases and 6 bases, with 13 bases remaining between them. The CDR3 loop spans 13 amino acids. Germline values: CDR1 MNHEY, CDR2 SMNVEV (reference sequence).

Sample: central memory CD4+ T cells from blood. The rearrangement uses TRBV27 and TRBJ2-3, with D tentatively TRBD2 (6 bases). This sequence originates from a woman between 40 and 50 years old with type 1 diabetes. This chain's CDR3 is CASSRSRGDTQYF. CDR3 DNA: TGTGCCAGCAGCCGCAGCCGGGGGGATACGCAGTATTTT.